The 30 T cell receptor beta chains below come from one sample, sequenced in a study of vaccination and CD4 T cells after COVID-19. Their target antigens are unknown. Sequence data for DNA of cultured CD4+ T cells were generated by the Oncomine TCR Beta short-read assay. TCRdb analysed the PCR reads with MiXCR anew, one entry per CDR3 protein. The data show roughly 9,400 distinct CDR3 sequences, about 60% seen once. Treatment noted: approximately 10-day PBMC culture with coronavirus spike peptide pools or control peptides (ViraFEST assay). Sequencing was done on a sample of CD4+ T cells from blood, cultured in vitro. These receptors all stem from a human donor who had recovered from COVID-19.

A few counts support this clonotype. This chain connects TRBV30 to TRBJ2-2; possibly TRBD2 for D (6 bases). With 4 bases removed from V and 5 bases from J, the gap between germline ends came to 20 bases. The CDR3 covers 16 residues. Per the germline V gene, CDR1 is GTSNPN and CDR2 is SVGIG (reference sequence). As DNA, the CDR3 is TGTGCCTGGAAACGGGGACTCTACTTTGGTACCGGGGAGCTGTTTTTT. It yields the protein CAWKRGLYFGTGELFF.

There are a few counts of this clonotype. The V and J genes are TRBV15 and TRBJ2-3; D unclear. Deletions cut 3 bases from V and 0 bases from J, with 19 bases between. This CDR3 comprises 18 residues. Germline V CDR1 and CDR2: LNHNV, YYDKDF (reference sequence). The CDR3 DNA follows: TGTGCCACCAGCAGCCCCCCTGGCAGCTTACTTAGCACAGATACGCAGTATTTT. The encoded protein is CATSSPPGSLLSTDTQYF.

The J gene is TRBJ1-2, the V gene TRBV15; no reliable D call. Germline V lookup: CDR1 LNHNV, CDR2 YYDKDF (reference sequence). V lost 0 bases to trimming and J lost 2 bases, with 10 bases between them. The CDR3 spans 15 residues. CDR3 amino acids: CATSRELGSNYGYTF. The CDR3 nucleotides are TGTGCCACCAGCAGAGAGTTGGGATCGAACTATGGCTACACCTTC.

The V gene is TRBV7-9, the J gene TRBJ2-1; 7 bases align to TRBD2. Trimming took 4 bases from V and 6 from J; bases not matched to a gene: 6. Per the germline V gene, CDR1 is SEHNR and CDR2 is FQNEAQ (reference sequence). CDR3 size: 14 residues. The CDR3 sequence is CASSYPGLPNEQFF. CDR3 DNA: TGTGCCAGCAGCTACCCGGGACTACCCAATGAGCAGTTCTTC.

V is TRBV20-1 and J is TRBJ1-1, with D hard to call. Germline lookup yields CDR1 DFQATT and CDR2 SNEGSKA (reference sequence). The CDR3 is 15 amino acids. Trimming pared 3 bases from V and 0 bases from J, leaving 14 bases between. DNA of the CDR3: TGCAGTGCTAGGAGTGGACGGTCGATGAACACTGAAGCTTTCTTT. Protein: CSARSGRSMNTEAFF.

This clonotype was observed a handful of times. This sequence joins TRBV18 and TRBJ2-5, with a weak D call TRBD1 (6 bases). The CDR3 has 15 residues. Germline assignment: CDR1 KGHSH and CDR2 LQKENI. The V and J ends lost 6 bases and 2 bases respectively, with 16 bases between them. CDR3 DNA: TGTGCCAGCTCGCGGACAGACCTCCCACAAGAGACCCAGTACTTC. It is translated as CASSRTDLPQETQYF. Supplemented by reference TRBV18 and TRBJ2-5, the full variable domain reads NAGVMQNPRHLVRRRGQEARLRCSPMKGHSHVYWYRQLPEEGLKFMVYLQKENIIDESGMPKERFSAEFPKEGPSILRIQQVVRGDSAAYFCASSRTDLPQETQYFGPGTRLLVL.

This clonotype appeared a few times. The V call is TRBV7-9, the J call TRBJ2-3; 8 bases are a match to TRBD2. The V gene end was trimmed by 5 bases and the J gene end by 2 bases; junction bases not matched to a gene: 12. The germline V gene has CDR1 SEHNR and CDR2 FQNEAQ (reference sequence). This CDR3 is built from 17 residues. CDR3: CASSPRTSWDLTDTQYF. The CDR3 coding sequence is TGTGCCAGCAGCCCCCGGACTAGCTGGGATCTCACAGATACGCAGTATTTT.

The table lists this clonotype with a few counts. The chain has TRBV2 and TRBJ1-2; D is unresolved. Germline V gene data show CDR1 as SNHLY and CDR2 as FYNNEI. The V and J ends lost 6 bases and 4 bases respectively, with 6 bases between them. This CDR3 has 11 amino acids. CDR3 sequence: CASRAGYGYTF. The DNA of the CDR3 is TGTGCCAGCAGGGCAGGCTATGGCTACACCTTC.

This chain uses TRBV20-1 with TRBJ2-7; maybe TRBD2 (6 bases). V was trimmed by 6 bases and J by 2 bases, leaving 11 bases between them. Germline V gene sequence: CDR1 DFQATT, CDR2 SNEGSKA (reference sequence). This CDR3 is built from 12 residues. CDR3 nucleotide sequence: TGCAGTGCCCTGGGACTTGCCTACGAGCAGTACTTC. Protein sequence: CSALGLAYEQYF.

This rearrangement joins TRBV10-3 to TRBJ1-2; 7 positions match TRBD1. There are 14 residues in the CDR3. The germline gives CDR1 ENHRY, CDR2 SYGVKD. V was pared by 3 bases and J by 5 bases, with 6 bases of the junction left unmatched. Written as DNA, the CDR3 is TGTGCCATCAGTGACCCGGGGACAGTTTATGGCTACACCTTC. Translation gives CAISDPGTVYGYTF.

The CDR3 loop reads CSARELGGASTDTQYF. The CDR3 coding sequence is TGCAGTGCTAGAGAATTGGGCGGGGCGAGCACAGATACGCAGTATTTT. The V call is TRBV20-1, the J call TRBJ2-3, with D possibly TRBD2 on 6 matching bases. The CDR3 consists of 16 residues. The V gene lost 0 bases and the J gene lost 0 bases, with 13 bases spanning the gap. Germline V lookup: CDR1 DFQATT, CDR2 SNEGSKA (reference sequence).

The chain uses TRBV18 and TRBJ1-5, with D unclear. This CDR3 contains 14 residues. V dropped 0 bases and J dropped 3 bases, with 6 bases sitting between them. Germline values: CDR1 KGHSH, CDR2 LQKENI. The CDR3: CASSPPGPNQPQHF. CDR3 in DNA: TGTGCCAGCTCACCACCGGGCCCCAATCAGCCCCAGCATTTT.

The chain joins TRBV20-1 to TRBJ1-1; D unclear. The CDR3 covers 16 residues. The V gene's germline CDR1 is DFQATT and CDR2 SNEGSKA (reference sequence). V lost 6 bases and J 2 bases, leaving 22 bases between the germline ends. CDR3 in amino acids: CSARHLGKRANTEAFF. The DNA of the CDR3 is TGCAGTGCACGGCATTTGGGGAAGAGGGCAAACACTGAAGCTTTCTTT.

This clonotype was counted a single time. The chain joins TRBV20-1 to TRBJ1-6; 10 nucleotides align to TRBD1. Germline V lookup: CDR1 DFQATT, CDR2 SNEGSKA (reference sequence). The CDR3 has 14 residues. V gave up 1 base and J gave up 9 bases; unmatched junction bases: 3. The CDR3 DNA follows: TGCAGTGCTAGAGCGGGGACAGGGGCTTCACCCCTCCACTTT. Protein sequence: CSARAGTGASPLHF.

The gene calls are TRBV6-1 and TRBJ2-2; no reliable D call. The CDR3 consists of 17 residues. The V end lost 3 bases, the J end lost 3 bases, and 17 bases lay between the germline ends. The germline V gene encodes CDR1 MNHNS and CDR2 SASEGT. This chain's CDR3 is CASSDPGYGVDTGELFF. CDR3 DNA sequence: TGTGCCAGCAGTGACCCAGGCTATGGGGTTGACACCGGGGAGCTGTTTTTT.

This clonotype was observed a few times. The V call is TRBV5-1, the J call TRBJ2-7; 9 bases agree with TRBD2. Germline V lookup: CDR1 SGHRS, CDR2 YFSETQ. The junction had 5 bases not matched to a gene; V was cut back by 4 bases and J by 12 bases. The CDR3 runs 11 residues. The DNA of the CDR3 is TGCGCCAGCAGCGACCTTAGCGGGAGGTACTTC. Amino acid sequence: CASSDLSGRYF.

The sample holds a few counts of this clonotype. The V call is TRBV15, the J call TRBJ2-7; TRBD1 is a possible D gene (6 bases). The CDR3 runs 15 residues. V was pared by 1 base and J by 3 bases, with 13 bases between. The germline gives CDR1 LNHNV, CDR2 YYDKDF (reference sequence). Here the CDR3 reads CATSRAGAADYEQYF. Here the CDR3 DNA reads TGTGCCACCAGCAGAGCAGGGGCGGCTGACTACGAGCAGTACTTC.

The chain joins TRBV20-1 to TRBJ2-7, with D unresolved. Germline CDR1 DFQATT, CDR2 SNEGSKA (reference sequence). Trimming removed 3 bases from V and 2 bases from J, with 11 bases in between. CDR3 size: 13 residues. CDR3 nucleotide sequence: TGCAGTGCTAGGGCAGGAGAACCCTACGAGCAGTACTTC. Protein: CSARAGEPYEQYF.

The V call is TRBV11-2, the J call TRBJ2-1; TRBD1 agrees at 9 bases. The CDR3 consists of 15 residues. J gave up 6 bases and V 6 bases, and 9 bases lay outside the gene matches. CDR1 and CDR2 (germline): SGHAT, FQNNGV. CDR3 protein: CASRSTGTGSNEQFF. CDR3 DNA: TGTGCCAGCAGGTCAACCGGGACAGGGAGCAATGAGCAGTTCTTC. Variable domain in full (rest from reference TRBV11-2 and TRBJ2-1): EAGVAQSPRYKIIEKRQSVAFWCNPISGHATLYWYQQILGQGPKLLIQFQNNGVVDDSQLPKDRFSAERLKGVDSTLKIQPAKLEDSAVYLCASRSTGTGSNEQFFGPGTRLTVL.

J is TRBJ2-1 and V is TRBV6-4; 8 bases map to TRBD2. J lost 6 bases, V lost 2 bases, and 9 bases had no gene match. CDR1 MRHNA and CDR2 SNTAGT come from the germline V gene. The length of the CDR3 is 16 residues. The CDR3 sequence: CASSDEAGRGPNEQFF. The CDR3, as DNA: TGTGCCAGCAGTGACGAGGCCGGGAGGGGCCCCAATGAGCAGTTCTTC.

The gene calls are TRBV2 and TRBJ2-7; perhaps TRBD2 as D (5 bases). The ends were cut back, 4 bases at V and 1 base at J, with 14 bases in the middle. Germline CDR1 SNHLY, CDR2 FYNNEI. The CDR3 consists of 15 residues. The CDR3 is CASSARPSGSYEQYF. CDR3 coding DNA: TGTGCCAGCAGTGCGCGACCGAGCGGTTCCTACGAGCAGTACTTC.

V usage is TRBV6-1 and J usage is TRBJ2-2; D gene unclear. The CDR3 consists of 13 residues. The V end lost 8 bases, the J end lost 0 bases, and 7 bases lay between the germline ends. Germline V lookup: CDR1 MNHNS, CDR2 SASEGT. This chain's CDR3 is CASGAANTGELFF. The CDR3 DNA reads as TGTGCCAGCGGAGCTGCGAACACCGGGGAGCTGTTTTTT.

This clonotype was counted once. The rearrangement uses TRBV5-1 and TRBJ2-5, with TRBD2 as a possible D gene (5 bases). Trimming stripped 3 bases from V and 4 bases from J, with 16 bases between. The CDR3 loop spans 15 amino acids. The germline CDR1 and CDR2 sequences are SGHRS and YFSETQ. The CDR3 DNA sequence: TGCGCCAGCAGCTCGGAAATTACTAGTGTAGAGACCCAGTACTTC. This gives the protein CASSSEITSVETQYF.

The chain joins TRBV5-4 to TRBJ2-5, with a possible D match to TRBD2 (6 bases). With 2 bases removed from V and 3 bases from J, the gap between germline ends came to 20 bases. The CDR3 is 17 amino acids. Germline CDR1 SGHNT, CDR2 YYREEE (reference sequence). CDR3 coding DNA: TGTGCCAGCAGCTTAGAGACGGGAGCCCGGGGTGAAGAGACCCAGTACTTC. Translation: CASSLETGARGEETQYF.

This clonotype was picked up a small number of times. The chain has TRBV15 and TRBJ1-2; a possible D gene is TRBD1 (5 bases). Looked up from germline, CDR1 is LNHNV and CDR2 is YYDKDF (reference sequence). V dropped 4 bases and J dropped 4 bases, with 7 bases sitting between them. The CDR3 has 12 amino acids. In DNA, the CDR3 is TGTGCCACCAGCAAGGGGAGCTATGGCTACACCTTC. Translated, it gives CATSKGSYGYTF.

The chain employs TRBV20-1 and TRBJ2-7; 13 bases match TRBD2. The CDR3 extends over 16 amino acids. Germline trimming cut 0 bases from V and 2 bases from J; bases unmatched to any gene: 4. Germline CDR1 reads DFQATT; CDR2 reads SNEGSKA (reference sequence). The CDR3 nucleotides are TGCAGTGCTAGAGACCAAACTAGCGGGAGGGCCTACGAGCAGTACTTC. Encoded protein: CSARDQTSGRAYEQYF.

The rearrangement joins TRBV20-1 to TRBJ2-6; D call uncertain. The CDR3 is made up of 14 amino acids. Germline V gene lookup returns CDR1 DFQATT and CDR2 SNEGSKA (reference sequence). Trimming removed 3 bases at V and 2 bases at J, with 8 bases between. The CDR3 spells CSASEVPGANVLTF. In DNA, the CDR3 is TGCAGTGCTAGTGAGGTCCCTGGGGCCAACGTCCTGACTTTC.

V is TRBV6-2 or TRBV6-3 and J is TRBJ1-5; D remains unclear. The CDR3 contains 14 residues. Trimming removed 3 bases at V and 7 bases at J, with 13 bases between. Germline V lookup: CDR1 MNHEY, CDR2 SVGEGT. Here the CDR3 DNA reads TGTGCCAGCAGTTATGATAGATACGGGCAGCCCCAGCATTTT. Protein: CASSYDRYGQPQHF.

The chain uses TRBV20-1 and TRBJ2-7; TRBD2 matches at 11 bases. Losses at the gene ends were 6 bases for V and 0 bases for J; bases not matched to a gene: 4. The CDR3 spans 14 residues. Germline values: CDR1 DFQATT, CDR2 SNEGSKA (reference sequence). The CDR3 protein is CSAPGTSGSYEQYF. CDR3 bases: TGCAGTGCCCCCGGGACTAGCGGCTCCTACGAGCAGTACTTC.

This chain links TRBV7-2 with TRBJ2-3, with D perhaps TRBD2 (5 bases). The germline V gene encodes CDR1 SGHTA and CDR2 FQGNSA. Trimming left V 7 bases short and J 4 bases short, with 15 bases between. This CDR3 has 14 residues. DNA of the CDR3: TGTGCCAGCACCTTCGGGATTTCTGCAGATACGCAGTATTTT. Amino acid sequence: CASTFGISADTQYF.